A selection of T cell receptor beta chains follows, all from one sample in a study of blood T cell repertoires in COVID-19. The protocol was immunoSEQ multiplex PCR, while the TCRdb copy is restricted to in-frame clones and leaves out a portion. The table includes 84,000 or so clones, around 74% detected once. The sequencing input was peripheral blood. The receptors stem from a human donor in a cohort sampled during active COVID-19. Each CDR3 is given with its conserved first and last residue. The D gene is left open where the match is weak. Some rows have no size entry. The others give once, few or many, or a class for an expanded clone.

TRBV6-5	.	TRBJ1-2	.	TGTGCCAGCAGTTCCGGGGGTGGTGGCTACACCTTC	CASSSGGGGYTF
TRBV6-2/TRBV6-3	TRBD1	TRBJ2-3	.	TGTGCCAGCAGTTACGGGACAGGGAGAACAGATACGCAGTATTTT	CASSYGTGRTDTQYF
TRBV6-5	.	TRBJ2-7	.	TGTGCCAGCAGTTACAACCGGCAGGGGCCCTACGAGCAGTACTTC	CASSYNRQGPYEQYF
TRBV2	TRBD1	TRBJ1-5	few	TGTGCCAGCAGTGTGGGGGACAGCAACTTTCAGCCCCAGCATTTT	CASSVGDSNFQPQHF
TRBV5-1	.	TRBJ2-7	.	TGCGCCAGCAGCTTGGGGCAGTTAGACATCGGCGAGCAGTACTTC	CASSLGQLDIGEQYF
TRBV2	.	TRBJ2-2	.	TGTGCCAGCAGCCACGCTGACACAAACACCGGGGAGCTGTTTTTT	CASSHADTNTGELFF
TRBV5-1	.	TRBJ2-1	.	TGCGCCAGCAGCTTGGCCCCACAGGGATCCTACAATGAGCAGTTCTTC	CASSLAPQGSYNEQFF
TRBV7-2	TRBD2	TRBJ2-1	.	TGTGCCAGCAGCCGCCGACTAGCGGGTAAGGCCGGGAATGAGCAGTTCTTC	CASSRRLAGKAGNEQFF
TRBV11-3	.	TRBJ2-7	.	TGTGCCAGCAGCCCTACCAGGGAGGCAGCCAGCGAGCAGTACTTC	CASSPTREAASEQYF
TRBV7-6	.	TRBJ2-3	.	TGTGCCAGCAGCTTAGCAGCGGGCGGGACAGATACGCAGTATTTT	CASSLAAGGTDTQYF
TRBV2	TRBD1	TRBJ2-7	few	TGTGCCAGCAGTAGACAGGGGGCGCCGGGCGAGCAGTACTTC	CASSRQGAPGEQYF
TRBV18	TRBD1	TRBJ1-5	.	TGTGCCAGCACGACAGGGAATAGCAATCAGCCCCAGCATTTT	CASTTGNSNQPQHF
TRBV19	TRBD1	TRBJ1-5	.	TGTGCCAGTAGAAAGACAGGGAGAGTACGGAATCAGCCCCAGCATTTT	CASRKTGRVRNQPQHF
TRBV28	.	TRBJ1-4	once	TGTGCCAGCAGTCCTCTCTACGCAACTAATGAAAAACTGTTTTTT	CASSPLYATNEKLFF
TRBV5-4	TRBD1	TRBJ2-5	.	TGTGCCAGCAGCCGGGGACAGGGGCAGGAGACCCAGTACTTC	CASSRGQGQETQYF
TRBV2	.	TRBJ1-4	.	TGTGCCAGCAGTGAGTTCTCCCGACATCAGTGGACTAATGAAAAACTGTTTTTT	CASSEFSRHQWTNEKLFF